Listed below are T cell receptor beta chains from one sample, sequenced in a study of OX40 agonist ivuxolimab in advanced cancers. The assay was immunoSEQ multiplex PCR, and TCRdb's table has in-frame clones only and misses some. The sample shows some 31,000 clones, approximately 91% of them seen only once. Sequencing was performed on CD4+ or CD8+ T cells sorted from blood, taken in a trial of the OX40 agonist ivuxolimab. Receptor source: an adult with an advanced solid tumor such as melanoma, head and neck, liver or kidney cancer. CDR3s include the opening cysteine and the closing phenylalanine or tryptophan. A D gene is named only where the DNA matches it firmly. Size tells how often a clone was seen (once, few, many) or the class of an expanded clone, and some rows leave it out.

clone_size d_call j_call v_call cdr3_nt cdr3_aa
- - TRBJ1-1 TRBV14 TGTGCCAGCAGCCCACCCATAGGGTGGAAGACTGAAGCTTTCTTT CASSPPIGWKTEAFF
- TRBD2 TRBJ2-3 TRBV9 TGTGCCAGCAGCCCCCATGGGGTAGCGGGAGTCGGAGATACGCAGTATTTT CASSPHGVAGVGDTQYF
- - TRBJ1-1 TRBV27 TGTGCCAGCAGCCTTATACCCTCAGGAAGGACAGACTTAAACACTGAAGCTTTCTTT CASSLIPSGRTDLNTEAFF
- - TRBJ2-1 TRBV5-4 TGTGCCAGCAGCGCTCCCGGGACTTACTTAAAGGGATACAATGAGCAGTTCTTC CASSAPGTYLKGYNEQFF
- - TRBJ1-4 TRBV28 TGTGCCAGCAGTTTATACCCCGCGGGCCAGCTTGCAACTAATGAAAAACTGTTTTTT CASSLYPAGQLATNEKLFF
- - TRBJ1-1 TRBV6-5 TGTGCCAGCAGTTACGGGGGGGCGGGTACTGAAGCTTTCTTT CASSYGGAGTEAFF
once TRBD1 TRBJ2-5 TRBV11-3 TGTGCCAGCAGCGATCCGGGACAGGACGCCAGAGAGACCCAGTACTTC CASSDPGQDARETQYF
- - TRBJ2-5 TRBV13 TGTGCCAGCAGCCCCGGCCCGGCCCAAGAGACCCAGTACTTC CASSPGPAQETQYF
- TRBD2 TRBJ2-7 TRBV4-3 TGCGCCAGCAGCCTTTCAGGGCTAGCGGATTCCTACGAGCAGTACTTC CASSLSGLADSYEQYF
- TRBD1 TRBJ1-4 TRBV2 TGTGCCAGTTGGACAGGGCTTAATGAAAAACTGTTTTTT CASWTGLNEKLFF
- TRBD1 TRBJ1-2 TRBV6-6 TGTGCCAGCAGTTACTCACAGGGGTACTATGGCTACACCTTC CASSYSQGYYGYTF
- TRBD1 TRBJ1-4 TRBV7-9 TGTGCCAGCAGCAAACAGGGGGGCGAGGAAAAACTGTTTTTT CASSKQGGEEKLFF
- - TRBJ2-3 TRBV6-1 TGTGCCAGCAGTGAAGATGCGTATATAGATACGCAGTATTTT CASSEDAYIDTQYF
- TRBD1 TRBJ2-7 TRBV11-2 TGTGCCAGCAGCTACGGGACAGGGGGCTCCTACGAGCAGTACTTC CASSYGTGGSYEQYF
- - TRBJ2-7 TRBV9 TGTGCCAGCAGCCCCTTTTCCAGTGTGTACTCCTACGAGCAGTACTTC CASSPFSSVYSYEQYF
- - TRBJ1-1 TRBV27 TGTGCCAGCAGTTCAGGGGCTGGGTTGAACACTGAAGCTTTCTTT CASSSGAGLNTEAFF
- - TRBJ1-2 TRBV4-1 TGCGCCAGCAGCCAAGAAGGAAGCGGAGCATCTAACTATGGCTACACCTTC CASSQEGSGASNYGYTF
- - TRBJ2-1 TRBV19 TGTGCTTCGAGCGATCTGGGTGAGCAGTTCTTC CASSDLGEQFF
- TRBD1 TRBJ2-7 TRBV4-1 TGCGCCAGCAGCCAAGAAGTGGGACAGAGGAACGAGCAGTACTTC CASSQEVGQRNEQYF
- - TRBJ2-7 TRBV23-1 TGCGCCAGCAGTCACATTATCCGGACAGCTGACTACGAGCAGTACTTC CASSHIIRTADYEQYF
- - TRBJ1-5 TRBV27 TGTGCCAGCCGTACTAAGGGAGTGAGCAATCAGCCCCAGCATTTT CASRTKGVSNQPQHF
- - TRBJ1-5 TRBV27 TGTGCCAGCAGTTTATTGCAAAGCAATCAGCCCCAGCATTTT CASSLLQSNQPQHF
- TRBD1 TRBJ2-3 TRBV7-9 TGTGCCAGCAGCTTAGTGGCAGGGGGTTCCACAGATACGCAGTATTTT CASSLVAGGSTDTQYF
- TRBD1 TRBJ1-1 TRBV11-2 TGTGCCAGCAGCTTAGATGGACAGGGGGAACGGGCTTTCTTT CASSLDGQGERAFF
- - TRBJ1-2 TRBV7-9 TGTGCCAGCAGCCTGCTAGGAGACTATGGCTACACCTTC CASSLLGDYGYTF
- - TRBJ2-1 TRBV6-6 TGTGCCAGCAGTTCCCTTACGGGATCGCGGAACAATGAGCAGTTCTTC CASSSLTGSRNNEQFF
once - TRBJ2-1 TRBV28 TGTGCCAGCAGTTTCCGGGGGGCATTGAATGAGCAGTTCTTC CASSFRGALNEQFF
- - TRBJ2-2 TRBV5-1 TGCGCCACTACCGAGACCGGAATTAACACCGGGGAGCTGTTTTTT CATTETGINTGELFF
few TRBD2 TRBJ2-2 TRBV9 TGTGCCAGCAGAAGGGAGGGCGACACCGGGGAGCTGTTTTTT CASRREGDTGELFF
few - TRBJ2-7 TRBV9 TGTGCCAGCAGCCCCCAGCAGTTTAGCTCCTACGAGCAGTACTTC CASSPQQFSSYEQYF
- - TRBJ1-2 TRBV19 TGTGCCAGTAGTACCTTGGGGGCCAGCGGCTACACCTTC CASSTLGASGYTF
- TRBD1 TRBJ1-4 TRBV25-1 TGTGCCAGCAGTGTACAGGGGTACGAAAAACTGTTTTTT CASSVQGYEKLFF
- - TRBJ1-5 TRBV7-6 TGTGCCAGCAGCTTAGCCTGGGGGCCGGCTCAGCCCCAGCATTTT CASSLAWGPAQPQHF
- - TRBJ1-1 TRBV27 TGTGCCAGCAGTTTCAGCAGGGGAACGGCGAACACTGAAGCTTTCTTT CASSFSRGTANTEAFF
- - TRBJ1-6 TRBV28 TGTGCCAGCATGTCAGGTTTTAATTCACCCCTCCACTTT CASMSGFNSPLHF
- - TRBJ1-1 TRBV5-8 TGTGCCAGCAGCCCTATCAGGGGCCCCACGATGAGCACTGAAGCTTTCTTT CASSPIRGPTMSTEAFF
- - TRBJ2-7 TRBV5-1 TGCGCCAGCAGCTGGGAGACGAGCTCCTACGAGCAGTACTTC CASSWETSSYEQYF
- - TRBJ2-3 TRBV27 TGTGCCAGCAGTCCCTCGGTGGCAGATACGCAGTATTTT CASSPSVADTQYF
once - TRBJ2-4 TRBV14 TGTGCCAGCAGCCCTAGACAGGATCTAGCCAAAAACATTCAGTACTTC CASSPRQDLAKNIQYF
- TRBD1 TRBJ1-6 TRBV30 TGTGCCTGGGGACAGGGGGCAGGGAATTCACCCCTCCACTTT CAWGQGAGNSPLHF
- TRBD1 TRBJ2-7 TRBV28 TGTGCCAGCAGTTTCGGGACAGCCTCCTACGAGCAGTACTTC CASSFGTASYEQYF
once - TRBJ1-1 TRBV28 TGTGCCAGCTTAGGCCGAGTGGGAAGTGCAGCTTTCTTT CASLGRVGSAAFF
- TRBD1 TRBJ1-1 TRBV27 TGTGCCAGCAAACCCGGACAGGGGGCGGCTGAAGCTTTCTTT CASKPGQGAAEAFF
- TRBD1 TRBJ2-1 TRBV25-1 TGTGCCAGCACGTCCGGGGACAGGAGACGAAAGGGGCAGTTCTTC CASTSGDRRRKGQFF
- - TRBJ2-7 TRBV27 TGTGCCAGCCTTACTGTGCGGGGCGAGCAGTACTTC CASLTVRGEQYF
- - TRBJ1-2 TRBV7-9 TGTGCCAGCAGCTTAGCCTCCTTCAGGGGAGGCACCTTC CASSLASFRGGTF
once TRBD2 TRBJ2-1 TRBV30 TGTGCCTGGAGTGTAAAGGGACTAGCGGGGGGTATTTACAATGAGCAGTTCTTC CAWSVKGLAGGIYNEQFF
- - TRBJ2-6 TRBV6-5 TGTGCCAGCAGTTACTCGGAACCCTCTGGGGCCAACGTCCTGACTTTC CASSYSEPSGANVLTF
- - TRBJ1-1 TRBV7-9 TGTGCCAGCAGCCTCGGGTACACTGAAGCTTTCTTT CASSLGYTEAFF
- TRBD1 TRBJ1-3 TRBV30 TGTGCCTGGAGTGTAGGACAGGGTTACACCATATATTTT CAWSVGQGYTIYF
- - TRBJ1-1 TRBV13 TGTGCCAGCAGCTTAATGAGGGACACTGAAGCTTTCTTT CASSLMRDTEAFF
- - TRBJ1-5 TRBV11-2 TGTGCCAGCAGCTTAGGGTTGAATCAGCCCCAGCATTTT CASSLGLNQPQHF
- TRBD2 TRBJ2-1 TRBV9 TGTGCCAGCAGCGAGCGCCGGGAGGGCGCGGGCCTCGATGAGCAGTTCTTC CASSERREGAGLDEQFF
- TRBD2 TRBJ2-1 TRBV11-2 TGTGCCAGCAGCTTAGCGGGACTAGCGGATCCCGAGCAGTTCTTC CASSLAGLADPEQFF